Each of the 4 T cell receptor beta chains below was sequenced from the same sample in a study of cytomegalovirus exposure and HLA in healthy donors. 60 Vbeta and 13 Jbeta primers were used in PCR. Produced via immunoSEQ multiplex PCR; TCRdb's table is partial and in-frame only. The data hold approximately 180,000 clones, with about three quarters observed a single time. The specimen was PBMCs. The receptors here all came from a woman in her 40s in good health and CMV-seronegative.

V usage is TRBV9 and J usage is TRBJ1-3; tentatively, D is TRBD1 (5 bases). From germline, CDR1 is SGDLS and CDR2 YYNGEE. This CDR3 is built from 15 residues. Trimming removed 2 bases from V and 2 bases from J, with 11 bases in between. CDR3 in DNA: TGTGCCAGCAGCGTTCAGGGTAGCACTGGAAACACCATATATTTT. Amino acids: CASSVQGSTGNTIYF.

The chain couples TRBV5-1 to TRBJ2-3; 9 bases align to TRBD2. CDR1 and CDR2 (germline): SGHRS, YFSETQ. This CDR3 region has 14 residues. V was pared by 4 bases and J by 5 bases, with 5 bases of the junction left unmatched. CDR3 sequence: CASSPGTSRDTQYF. The CDR3 DNA reads TGCGCCAGCAGCCCCGGGACTAGCCGAGATACGCAGTATTTT. Full variable domain (outside the CDR3, taken from reference TRBV5-1 and TRBJ2-3): KAGVTQTPRYLIKTRGQQVTLSCSPISGHRSVSWYQQTPGQGLQFLFEYFSETQRNKGNFPGRFSGRQFSNSRSEMNVSTLELGDSALYLCASSPGTSRDTQYFGPGTRLTVL.

This clone occurred once. The chain joins TRBV5-1 to TRBJ2-7; 9 positions agree with TRBD1. V gave up 4 bases and J gave up 0 bases; unmatched junction bases: 5. CDR1 is SGHRS, CDR2 YFSETQ, per germline. CDR3 length: 15 amino acids. CDR3 sequence reads: CASSPDRGGSYEQYF. In DNA form, the CDR3 reads TGCGCCAGCAGCCCGGACAGGGGTGGCTCCTACGAGCAGTACTTC. Complete variable domain (other parts from reference TRBV5-1 and TRBJ2-7): KAGVTQTPRYLIKTRGQQVTLSCSPISGHRSVSWYQQTPGQGLQFLFEYFSETQRNKGNFPGRFSGRQFSNSRSEMNVSTLELGDSALYLCASSPDRGGSYEQYFGPGTRLTVT.

This chain joins TRBV27 and TRBJ1-2; TRBD1 matches at 8 bases. Germline V gives CDR1 MNHEY, CDR2 SMNVEV (reference sequence). V shed 5 bases, J shed 7 bases, and the junction held 3 bases outside the gene matches. The CDR3 loop spans 12 amino acids. CDR3 sequence reads: CASSRQGFGYTF. CDR3 bases: TGTGCCAGCAGTAGACAGGGGTTTGGCTACACCTTC.